The source of this T cell receptor (beta chain) is a study of blood T cell repertoires in COVID-19. Study in general: Acute and convalescent COVID-19 samples came from the United States, Italy and Spain. Sample material is recorded as cDNA or gDNA derived from T cells, B-cell-depleted T cells, or PBMCs.

Followed longitudinally, the Seattle patients had been enrolled during active infection. In the original workflow: The authors estimated nucleated cell counts from reference gene primer amplification. TCRdb's copy holds only in-frame clones and misses some; the assay was immunoSEQ multiplex PCR. Clone size and V and J calls were adopted from that table, with D and trimming inferred from the DNA. The sample records around 210,000 clones, about 82% being singletons. The clonotype comes from a man in his forties or fifties with COVID-19, enrolled during active disease. The sequenced material came from peripheral blood.

CDR3 sequence reads: CASSFTGGGNQPQHF. The CDR3 DNA follows: TGTGCCAGCAGCTTCACAGGGGGCGGCAATCAGCCCCAGCATTTT. The J gene is TRBJ1-5, the V gene TRBV7-2, with 9 bases that match TRBD1. Losses at the gene ends were 3 bases for V and 2 bases for J; bases not matched to a gene: 2. There are 15 residues in the CDR3. CDR1 SGHTA and CDR2 FQGNSA come from the germline V gene.